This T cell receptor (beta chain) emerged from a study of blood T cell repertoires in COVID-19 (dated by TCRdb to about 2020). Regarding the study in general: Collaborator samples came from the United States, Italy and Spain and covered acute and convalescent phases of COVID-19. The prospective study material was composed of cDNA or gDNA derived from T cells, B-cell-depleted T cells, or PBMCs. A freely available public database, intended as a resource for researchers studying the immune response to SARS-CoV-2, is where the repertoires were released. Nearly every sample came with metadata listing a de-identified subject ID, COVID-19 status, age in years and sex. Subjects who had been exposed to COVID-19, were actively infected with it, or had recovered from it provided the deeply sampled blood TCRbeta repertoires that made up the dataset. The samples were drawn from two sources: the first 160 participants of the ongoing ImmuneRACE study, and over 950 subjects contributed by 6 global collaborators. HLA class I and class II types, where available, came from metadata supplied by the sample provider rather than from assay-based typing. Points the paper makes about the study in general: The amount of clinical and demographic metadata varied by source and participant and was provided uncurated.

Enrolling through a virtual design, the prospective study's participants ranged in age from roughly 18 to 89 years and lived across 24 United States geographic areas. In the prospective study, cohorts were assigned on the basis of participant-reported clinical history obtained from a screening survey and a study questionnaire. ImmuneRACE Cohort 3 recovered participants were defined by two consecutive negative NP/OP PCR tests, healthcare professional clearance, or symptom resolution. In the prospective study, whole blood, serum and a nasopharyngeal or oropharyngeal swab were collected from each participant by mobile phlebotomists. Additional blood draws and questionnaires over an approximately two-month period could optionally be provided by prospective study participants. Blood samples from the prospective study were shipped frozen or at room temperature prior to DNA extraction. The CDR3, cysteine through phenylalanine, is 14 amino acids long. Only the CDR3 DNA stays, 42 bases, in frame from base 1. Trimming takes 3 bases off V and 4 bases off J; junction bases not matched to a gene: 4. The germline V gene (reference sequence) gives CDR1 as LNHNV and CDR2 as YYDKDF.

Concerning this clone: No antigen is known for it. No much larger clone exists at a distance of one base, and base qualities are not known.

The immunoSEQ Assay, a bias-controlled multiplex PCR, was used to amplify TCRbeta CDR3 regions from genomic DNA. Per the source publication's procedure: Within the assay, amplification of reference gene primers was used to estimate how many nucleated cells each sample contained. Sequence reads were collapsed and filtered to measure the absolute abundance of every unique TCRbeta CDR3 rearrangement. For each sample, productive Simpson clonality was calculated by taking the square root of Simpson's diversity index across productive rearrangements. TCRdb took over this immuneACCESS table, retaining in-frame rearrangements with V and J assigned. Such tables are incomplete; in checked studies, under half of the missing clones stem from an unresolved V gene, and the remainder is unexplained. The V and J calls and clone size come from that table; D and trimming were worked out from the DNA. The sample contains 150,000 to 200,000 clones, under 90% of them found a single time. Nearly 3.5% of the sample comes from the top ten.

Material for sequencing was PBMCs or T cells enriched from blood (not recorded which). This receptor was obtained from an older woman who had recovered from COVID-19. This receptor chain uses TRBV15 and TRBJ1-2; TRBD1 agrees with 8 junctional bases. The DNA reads TGTGCCACCAGCAGTGACAGGGGAATCTATGGCTACACCTTC. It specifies CATSSDRGIYGYTF.